The 5 T cell receptor beta chains given below trace back to one sample, sequenced in a study of T-cell reconstitution after alpha-beta-depleted transplantation in children. The TCRbeta library incorporated unique molecular identifiers. One entry per CDR3 protein, called by TCRdb with MiXCR from the PCR reads. This table has about 580,000 distinct CDR3 sequences, 25% to 30% appearing once. The sample here was PBMCs, taken before TCRalphabeta/CD19-depleted stem cell transplant. Receptors were obtained from a boy in the first two years of life with Wiskott-Aldrich syndrome, due to receive a stem cell transplant.

There are a few counts of this clonotype. The CDR3 DNA follows: TGCGCCAGCAGCTTCTTCCAAAGTGATGAGCAGTTCTTC. It specifies CASSFFQSDEQFF. V and J are TRBV5-1 and TRBJ2-1; D is unclear. Germline loops: CDR1 SGHRS, CDR2 YFSETQ. The V end lost 2 bases, the J end lost 8 bases, and 11 bases lay between the germline ends. The CDR3 is 13 residues long.

The rearrangement links TRBV7-9 to TRBJ1-5, with D possibly matching TRBD1 (6 bases). Trimming took off 6 bases at V and 4 bases at J, with 16 bases between the two ends. The CDR3 extends over 15 amino acids. CDR1 SEHNR and CDR2 FQNEAQ come from the germline V gene (reference sequence). CDR3 nucleotides: TGTGCCAGCAGTCCACAGGGAACGGGAAATCAGCCCCAGCATTTT. Its protein is CASSPQGTGNQPQHF.

The sample holds a few counts of this clonotype. This sequence joins TRBV28 and TRBJ2-6; tentatively, D is TRBD2 (5 bases). Germline V CDR1 and CDR2: MDHEN, SYDVKM. The CDR3 runs to 14 residues. Between the trimmed V and J ends, which lost 7 bases and 4 bases, there was a span of 11 bases. DNA of the CDR3: TGTGCCAGCATCCAGAGGGTCGGGGCCAACGTCCTGACTTTC. Protein: CASIQRVGANVLTF.

As regards this clonotype: A much larger clone is a single base away; this may be a read error. J is TRBJ2-3 and V is TRBV5-1, with 11 nucleotides matching TRBD2. Losses at the gene ends were 3 bases for V and 3 bases for J; bases not matched to a gene: 3. CDR3 length: 15 amino acids. Germline V gene sequence: CDR1 SGHRS, CDR2 YFSETQ. The DNA of the CDR3 is TGCGCCAGCAGCTCGGGACTAGCGGAGACAGATACGCAGTATTTT. Residues: CASSSGLAETDTQYF.

The chain couples TRBV18 to TRBJ2-1; D is uncertain. V was trimmed by 0 bases and J by 0 bases, leaving 9 bases between them. Germline loops: CDR1 KGHSH, CDR2 LQKENI. The CDR3 length is 16 residues. The CDR3 region is CASSPPRQGSYNEQFF. CDR3 in DNA: TGTGCCAGCTCACCACCGAGACAAGGCTCCTACAATGAGCAGTTCTTC.